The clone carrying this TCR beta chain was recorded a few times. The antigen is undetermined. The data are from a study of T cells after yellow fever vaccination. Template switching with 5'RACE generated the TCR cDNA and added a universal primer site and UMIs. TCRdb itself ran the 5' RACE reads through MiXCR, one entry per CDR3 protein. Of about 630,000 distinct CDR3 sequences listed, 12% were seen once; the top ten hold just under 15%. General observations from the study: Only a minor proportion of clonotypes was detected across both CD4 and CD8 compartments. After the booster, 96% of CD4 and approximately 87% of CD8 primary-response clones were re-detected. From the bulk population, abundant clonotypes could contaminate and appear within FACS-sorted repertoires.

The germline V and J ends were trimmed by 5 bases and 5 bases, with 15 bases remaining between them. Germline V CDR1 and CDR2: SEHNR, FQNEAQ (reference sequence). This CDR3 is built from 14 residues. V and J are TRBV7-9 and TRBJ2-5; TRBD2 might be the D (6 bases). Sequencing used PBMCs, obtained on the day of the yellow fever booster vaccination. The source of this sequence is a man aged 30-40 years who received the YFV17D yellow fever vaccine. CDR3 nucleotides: TGTGCCAGCAGCGTCCCGGAGGGGTGGGAGACCCAGTACTTC. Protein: CASSVPEGWETQYF.